One and the same sample provided the 29 T cell receptor beta chains below, sequenced in a study of CD8 T cells in ankylosing spondylitis. TCRdb reprocessed the 5' RACE reads via MiXCR and lists one record per CDR3 protein. This sample yields roughly 90,000 distinct CDR3 sequences, of which roughly 8.3% are seen a single time; 9.9% belongs to the top ten. The sequencing input was blood, either unsorted or a sorted T cell fraction (not recorded which). Receptors originate from a male donor with ankylosing spondylitis or in good health (not recorded which).

At least ten counts were recorded for this clonotype. The chain employs TRBV10-3 and TRBJ2-5; D possibly corresponds to TRBD1 (8 bases). The germline gives CDR1 ENHRY, CDR2 SYGVKD. The CDR3 is 13 amino acids. Between the trimmed V and J ends, which lost 3 bases and 5 bases, there was a span of 10 bases. The CDR3 nucleotides are TGTGCCATCAGTGAACAGGGGGGGGAGACCCAGTACTTC. This sequence encodes CAISEQGGETQYF.

V usage is TRBV9 and J usage is TRBJ2-1, with 10 bases lining up with TRBD2. Germline trimming cut 3 bases from V and 4 bases from J; bases unmatched to any gene: 4. The CDR3 contains 15 residues. The germline gives CDR1 SGDLS, CDR2 YYNGEE. In nucleotides, the CDR3 is TGTGCCAGCAGCGCGAGCGGGAGGGTTTACAATGAGCAGTTCTTC. Protein: CASSASGRVYNEQFF.

This clonotype came up many times. V is TRBV7-2 and J is TRBJ2-5, with 14 bases that match TRBD2. Germline V gives CDR1 SGHTA, CDR2 FQGNSA. This CDR3 is built from 16 residues. Trimming took 5 bases from V and 2 from J; bases not matched to a gene: 4. CDR3 amino acids: CASSPGTSGGQETQYF. CDR3 coding DNA: TGTGCCAGCAGCCCAGGGACTAGCGGGGGACAAGAGACCCAGTACTTC.

This clonotype was detected ten times or more. This chain links TRBV7-2 with TRBJ2-7; D is perhaps TRBD1 (6 bases). This CDR3 is built from 12 residues. V was pared by 5 bases and J by 4 bases, with 9 bases between. Germline V gene lookup returns CDR1 SGHTA and CDR2 FQGNSA. CDR3 sequence (DNA): TGTGCCAGCAGCGCCAGGGGTTACGAGCAGTACTTC. Translated: CASSARGYEQYF.

This clonotype was counted at least ten times. The rearrangement uses TRBV12-3 or TRBV12-4 and TRBJ2-7, with D perhaps TRBD2 (5 bases). The CDR3 length is 14 residues. V was clipped by 7 bases and J by 3 bases, with 16 bases between them. This CDR3 is CASTISGFSYEQYF. The CDR3 DNA reads TGTGCCAGCACTATAAGCGGATTCAGCTACGAGCAGTACTTC.

This clonotype was recorded many times. The V and J genes are TRBV6-2 or TRBV6-3 and TRBJ2-5; 7 nucleotides agree with TRBD2. This CDR3 has 15 residues. The V gene end was trimmed by 2 bases and the J gene end by 5 bases; junction bases not matched to a gene: 8. Germline loops: CDR1 MNHEY, CDR2 SVGEGT. CDR3 sequence: CASSYPKGGEETQYF. The CDR3 DNA is TGTGCCAGCAGTTACCCTAAGGGAGGGGAGGAGACCCAGTACTTC.

There are many counts of this clonotype. The rearrangement joins TRBV7-9 to TRBJ1-2; 8 bases line up with TRBD1. CDR1 and CDR2 from the germline V gene are SEHNR and FQNEAQ (reference sequence). Trimming cost V 2 bases and J 3 bases; bases outside gene matches: 11. This CDR3 spans 17 amino acids. The CDR3 sequence is CASSLMDRETKDYGYTF. The CDR3 nucleotides read TGTGCCAGCAGCTTAATGGACAGGGAGACGAAGGACTATGGCTACACCTTC.

This clonotype showed up many times. The chain is built from TRBV5-1 and TRBJ2-1; TRBD1 agrees at 7 bases. The V gene's germline CDR1 is SGHRS and CDR2 YFSETQ. V shed 0 bases, J shed 6 bases, and the junction held 0 bases outside the gene matches. The CDR3 is made up of 13 amino acids. CDR3: CASSLAGGNEQFF. The CDR3 DNA follows: TGCGCCAGCAGCTTGGCAGGGGGCAATGAGCAGTTCTTC.

This clonotype was recorded at least ten times. The CDR3 DNA sequence: TGCAGTGCTAGAGCGATGGGACAGAGGTATTCACCCCTCCACTTT. Translating it yields CSARAMGQRYSPLHF. V usage is TRBV20-1 and J usage is TRBJ1-6; 7 nucleotides line up with TRBD1. V gave up 1 base and J gave up 8 bases; unmatched junction bases: 8. The CDR3 consists of 15 residues. Germline V CDR1 and CDR2: DFQATT, SNEGSKA (reference sequence).

Ten or more counts support this clonotype. The chain is built from TRBV12-3 or TRBV12-4 and TRBJ2-7, with D unclear. The CDR3 sequence is 13 residues long. The V gene lost 2 bases and the J gene lost 0 bases, with 5 bases spanning the gap. CDR3: CASSLSASYEQYF. Written as DNA, the CDR3 is TGTGCCAGCAGTTTATCAGCCTCCTACGAGCAGTACTTC.

In the case of this clonotype: A much larger clone differs by one base, so this may be a read error. V is TRBV6-2 or TRBV6-3 and J is TRBJ2-5, with 7 bases identical to TRBD2. The CDR3 has 16 amino acids. Per the germline V gene, CDR1 is MNHEY and CDR2 is SVGEGT. In DNA form, the CDR3 reads TGTGCCAGCAGCTCCATCGGGGGGAGGACCCAAGAGGCCCAGTACTTC. Its translation: CASSSIGGRTQEAQYF.

This clonotype was observed at least ten times. The V gene is TRBV14, the J gene TRBJ2-3; D call uncertain. The CDR3 totals 14 residues. The V gene lost 2 bases and the J gene lost 2 bases, with 8 bases spanning the gap. Looked up from germline, CDR1 is SGHDN and CDR2 is FVKESK. The CDR3 coding sequence is TGTGCCAGCAGCCAATGGACCATCACAGATACGCAGTATTTT. It encodes CASSQWTITDTQYF. Full variable domain (missing parts from reference TRBV14 and TRBJ2-3): EAGVTQFPSHSVIEKGQTVTLRCDPISGHDNLYWYRRVMGKEIKFLLHFVKESKQDESGMPNNRFLAERTGGTYSTLKVQPAELEDSGVYFCASSQWTITDTQYFGPGTRLTVL.

This clonotype was recorded at least ten times. The V and J genes are TRBV9 and TRBJ1-5; D is ambiguous. CDR1 and CDR2 (germline): SGDLS, YYNGEE. Trimming removed 0 bases from V and 7 bases from J, with 8 bases in between. CDR3 length: 13 amino acids. The DNA of the CDR3 is TGTGCCAGCAGCGTAGAAGGGATCCAGCCCCAGCATTTT. Residues: CASSVEGIQPQHF. The full variable domain, rest sourced from reference TRBV9 and TRBJ1-5, is DSGVTQTPKHLITATGQRVTLRCSPRSGDLSVYWYQQSLDQGLQFLIQYYNGEERAKGNILERFSAQQFPDLHSELNLSSLELGDSALYFCASSVEGIQPQHFGDGTRLSIL.

This clonotype showed up just a few times. The V gene is TRBV7-2, the J gene TRBJ2-3, with D perhaps TRBD1 or TRBD2 (5 bases each). Germline lookup yields CDR1 SGHTA and CDR2 FQGNSA. The V and J ends lost 5 bases and 4 bases respectively, with 16 bases between them. The CDR3 has 15 amino acids. The CDR3 loop reads CASSLGVGVADTQYF. The CDR3 bases are TGTGCCAGCAGCCTAGGGGTCGGGGTGGCAGATACGCAGTATTTT.

This clonotype was found many times. The genes are TRBV12-3 or TRBV12-4 and TRBJ2-1, with 11 bases lining up with TRBD2. The CDR3 is made up of 15 amino acids. Trimming at V came to 6 bases and at J to 4 bases, leaving 5 bases not matched to a gene. The CDR3 nucleotides read TGTGCCAGCAGGCTAGCGGGAGGACCTTACAATGAGCAGTTCTTC. Its protein product is CASRLAGGPYNEQFF.

There are many counts of this clonotype. This sequence joins TRBV6-5 and TRBJ2-1; a weak D match, TRBD2 (5 bases). CDR1 is MNHEY and CDR2 is SVGAGI in the germline V gene. The V and J ends lost 2 bases and 2 bases respectively, with 19 bases between them. The CDR3 has 18 amino acids. DNA of the CDR3: TGTGCCAGCAGTTACCTTTTTCGCGGGTCATGGACCTACAATGAGCAGTTCTTC. Translated: CASSYLFRGSWTYNEQFF.

This clonotype was detected many times. V usage is TRBV20-1 and J usage is TRBJ2-1, with 9 bases identical to TRBD2. This CDR3 comprises 16 residues. Looked up from germline, CDR1 is DFQATT and CDR2 is SNEGSKA (reference sequence). V dropped 0 bases and J dropped 3; count of bases not matched to a gene: 6. The CDR3, as DNA: TGCAGTGCTAGAGATCTCGGCGGGAGGGACTACAATGAGCAGTTCTTC. Its translation is CSARDLGGRDYNEQFF.

The chain has TRBV27 and TRBJ2-1; 8 positions agree with TRBD2. Looked up from germline, CDR1 is MNHEY and CDR2 is SMNVEV (reference sequence). This CDR3 comprises 16 residues. J was trimmed by 4 bases and V by 6 bases; bases with no gene match: 11. The CDR3: CASSPRGTSGYNEQFF. Written as DNA, the CDR3 is TGTGCCAGCAGCCCGAGGGGAACTAGCGGTTACAATGAGCAGTTCTTC.

This clonotype turned up a few times. This rearrangement joins TRBV29-1 to TRBJ2-3; tentatively, D is TRBD2 (6 bases). The CDR3 extends over 14 amino acids. V was cut by 3 bases and J by 6 bases, with 16 bases left in between. Germline CDR1 reads SQVTM; CDR2 reads ANQGSEA. The CDR3: CSVDKGARGDTQYF. The CDR3 nucleotides are TGCAGCGTTGATAAAGGGGCCCGGGGGGATACGCAGTATTTT.

This clonotype was observed at least ten times. This chain links TRBV14 with TRBJ2-5; D tentatively fits TRBD1 or TRBD2 (5 bases each). The CDR3 covers 14 residues. V was trimmed by 2 bases and J by 2 bases, leaving 9 bases between them. The germline gives CDR1 SGHDN, CDR2 FVKESK. CDR3 region: CASSQLGPQETQYF. In DNA, the CDR3 is TGTGCCAGCAGCCAATTGGGACCTCAAGAGACCCAGTACTTC.

In this sample, this clonotype turned up many times. The chain links TRBV25-1 to TRBJ2-3, with 8 bases fitting TRBD1. J was trimmed by 2 bases and V by 3 bases; bases with no gene match: 10. The length of the CDR3 is 17 residues. From germline, CDR1 is MGHDK and CDR2 SYGVNS. The CDR3 sequence is CASSDPRQGATTDTQYF. As DNA, the CDR3 is TGTGCCAGCAGTGACCCCCGGCAGGGGGCAACCACAGATACGCAGTATTTT.

In its sample, this clonotype was seen many times. This chain links TRBV12-3 or TRBV12-4 with TRBJ2-3, with D tentatively TRBD2 (6 bases). The V end was cut by 1 base, the J end by 2 bases, with 7 bases between. The CDR3 is made up of 14 amino acids. The DNA for the CDR3 is TGTGCCAGCAGTTTAGGGGGGGTCACAGATACGCAGTATTTT. Translated, it gives CASSLGGVTDTQYF.

This clonotype was observed at least ten times. The chain employs TRBV20-1 and TRBJ2-7, with unresolved D. In germline, CDR1 is DFQATT, CDR2 SNEGSKA (reference sequence). V shed 0 bases and J shed 6 bases, with 9 bases lying between them. The CDR3 is 12 amino acids. The CDR3 loop reads CSARDIGFEQYF. The CDR3 nucleotides are TGCAGTGCTAGAGATATAGGGTTCGAGCAGTACTTC.

At least ten counts were recorded for this clonotype. This rearrangement joins TRBV20-1 to TRBJ1-5; a weak D match, TRBD1 (6 bases). Germline V CDR1 and CDR2: DFQATT, SNEGSKA (reference sequence). V lost 3 bases and J 1 base, leaving 10 bases between the germline ends. CDR3 length: 14 amino acids. The DNA for the CDR3 is TGCAGTGCTAGTAGGGGGGGGAGCAATCAGCCCCAGCATTTT. This sequence encodes CSASRGGSNQPQHF.

The chain carries TRBV20-1 and TRBJ2-3, with 8 bases that match TRBD2. The V gene end was trimmed by 7 bases and the J gene end by 0 bases; junction bases not matched to a gene: 21. This CDR3 is built from 19 residues. The germline CDR1 and CDR2 sequences are DFQATT and SNEGSKA (reference sequence). CDR3 DNA sequence: TGCAGTGTTAACCCTTCGCTTAGACCCGCGGGGGGTAGCACAGATACGCAGTATTTT. Its translation: CSVNPSLRPAGGSTDTQYF.

The sample holds many counts of this clonotype. The V and J genes are TRBV15 and TRBJ1-2; TRBD1 matches at 8 bases. J gave up 1 base and V 4 bases, and 8 bases lay outside the gene matches. The CDR3 is made up of 16 amino acids. Germline V CDR1 and CDR2: LNHNV, YYDKDF (reference sequence). The CDR3 sequence is CATSTRTGGDNYGYTF. The CDR3 region has the DNA TGTGCCACCAGCACTCGAACAGGGGGAGATAACTATGGCTACACCTTC.

In its sample, this clonotype was seen many times. This chain connects TRBV3-1 to TRBJ2-1; TRBD2 is a possible D gene (5 bases). The CDR3 covers 15 residues. Trimming took off 0 bases at V and 3 bases at J, with 9 bases between the two ends. Looked up from germline, CDR1 is LGHDT and CDR2 is YNNKEL (reference sequence). The DNA for the CDR3 is TGTGCCAGCAGCCAAGACGCCGGGGACTACAATGAGCAGTTCTTC. Amino acid sequence: CASSQDAGDYNEQFF.

This clonotype was detected ten times or more. The chain links TRBV29-1 to TRBJ1-3, with a weak D call TRBD1 (5 bases). V lost 7 bases and J 4 bases, leaving 11 bases between the germline ends. Germline V lookup: CDR1 SQVTM, CDR2 ANQGSEA. The CDR3 extends over 12 amino acids. The CDR3 sequence is CSAERGGNTIYF. CDR3 DNA sequence: TGCAGCGCGGAGAGGGGAGGAAACACCATATATTTT.

This clonotype was found many times. CDR3 region: CASSTPGTGGRQPQHF. As DNA, the CDR3 is TGTGCCAGTAGCACGCCAGGGACAGGGGGAAGGCAGCCCCAGCATTTT. The V call is TRBV19, the J call TRBJ1-5; 11 bases agree with TRBD1. The V gene end was trimmed by 6 bases and the J gene end by 7 bases; junction bases not matched to a gene: 11. Looked up from germline, CDR1 is LNHDA and CDR2 is SQIVND (reference sequence). CDR3 length equals 16 residues.